This T cell receptor (beta chain) was captured by sequencing in a study of blood T cell repertoires in COVID-19. Study-wide background: Acute and convalescent COVID-19 samples came from the United States, Italy and Spain. The cDNA or gDNA used as material had been derived from T cells, B-cell-depleted T cells, or PBMCs.

As originally analysed: Amplified reference gene primers provided the basis for estimating nucleated cell counts. The data were produced by immunoSEQ multiplex PCR, yet TCRdb's version contains in-frame clones alone and is incomplete. Clonal size and the V and J genes are those of that table, whereas D and trimming came from the DNA. The profile shows roughly 200,000 clones, 82% of them singletons. Enrolment of Seattle patients took place during active infection, and they were followed longitudinally. CDR1 is MNHEY and CDR2 is SMNVEV in the germline V gene (reference sequence). The CDR3 length is 15 residues. The V gene end was trimmed by 1 base and the J gene end by 0 bases; junction bases not matched to a gene: 0.

This TCR came from a woman aged 55-70 years with COVID-19, enrolled during active disease. The V and J genes are TRBV27 and TRBJ2-1; 7 nucleotides line up with TRBD1. Sequencing was done on a sample of peripheral blood. DNA of the CDR3: TGTGCCAGCAGTTTATACAGGGGCTCCTACAATGAGCAGTTCTTC. It yields the protein CASSLYRGSYNEQFF.